This TCR beta chain was captured in a study of OX40 agonist ivuxolimab in advanced cancers. This clone has a handful of counts. Measured with immunoSEQ multiplex PCR; TCRdb has only the in-frame clones, and not every one. The data hold about 24,000 clones, with just under 75% observed a single time. Germline CDR1 and CDR2: SGHVS and FQNEAQ. This CDR3 comprises 18 residues. The V end was cut by 5 bases, the J end by 0 bases, with 22 bases between. Sample: CD4+ or CD8+ T cells sorted from blood, taken in a trial of the OX40 agonist ivuxolimab. The sequence came from an adult with an advanced solid tumor such as melanoma, head and neck, liver or kidney cancer. The rearrangement links TRBV7-8 to TRBJ1-1, with D perhaps TRBD1 (6 bases). CDR3 nucleotide sequence: TGTGCCAGCAGCCCTCATCGCGGGTCAGGGGATTTGAACACTGAAGCTTTCTTT. Translation: CASSPHRGSGDLNTEAFF.